The sample holds one count of the clone carrying this T cell receptor (beta chain). It was with 60 Vbeta and 13 Jbeta primers that the PCR ran. Repertoires were generated with immunoSEQ multiplex PCR, while TCRdb's copy carries only in-frame clones and drops some. The sample has over 150,000 clones, approximately 80% seen once; the top ten hold under 2%. The data are from a study of cytomegalovirus exposure and HLA in healthy donors. V shed 6 bases and J 2 bases; nucleotides not matched to a gene: 4. Germline V gene lookup returns CDR1 MDHEN and CDR2 SYDVKM. CDR3 size: 14 residues. The rearrangement joins TRBV28 to TRBJ1-5; TRBD1 matches 7 bases. The receptor was isolated from a woman aged 18-29 years in good health and CMV-seronegative. The sample comprised PBMCs. Written as DNA, the CDR3 is TGTGCCAGCAGAAGACAGGGAGGCAATCAGCCCCAGCATTTT. Its protein is CASRRQGGNQPQHF.